This T cell receptor (beta chain) was captured by sequencing in a study of T cell changes during pregnancy in multiple sclerosis (dated by TCRdb to the late 2010s). Regarding the complete study: The study looked at changes in the T cell repertoire across pregnancy in women with multiple sclerosis.

On this clone: Its antigen remains unidentified. No base quality values were provided; no much bigger clone lies one nucleotide off.

Compared with germline, V lacks 1 base and J lacks 7 bases; bases without a gene match: 6. The CDR3 runs 15 residues from the cysteine to the phenylalanine. CDR3 DNA is the only sequence kept; it has 45 bases, read in frame from the first base. CDR1 SEHNR and CDR2 FQNEAQ were looked up in the germline V gene (reference sequence). The library was obtained by the immunoSEQ multiplex PCR assay. The table was pulled from immuneACCESS by TCRdb, which kept in-frame rearrangements only. Such tables lose some clones; where checked, under half of the loss comes from unresolved V genes, and the rest has no known cause. The sample records fewer than 50,000 clones, about nine tenths of which are singletons. Jointly, the top ten make up roughly 4.5% of the sample.

This sample comprised peripheral blood, obtained in the second trimester of pregnancy. The receptor was derived from a female donor in good health, enrolled as a control in a pregnancy study. Recombination linked TRBV7-9 to TRBJ2-1; TRBD2 lines up with 8 middle nucleotides. The CDR3 protein is CASSLEAGVLNEQFF. The sequenced DNA is TGTGCCAGCAGCTTAGAAGCGGGAGTACTTAATGAGCAGTTCTTC.